The 30 T cell receptor beta chains below come from one sample, sequenced in a study of blood T cell repertoires in COVID-19. Clones were sequenced by immunoSEQ multiplex PCR, and TCRdb holds only the in-frame ones, with some missing. The sample has about 170,000 clones; 75% to 90% are singletons. The sequencing input was PBMCs or T cells enriched from blood (not recorded which). The receptors shown here come from a woman between 18 and 29 years old who had recovered from COVID-19.

This clone was found a few times. The genes are TRBV27 and TRBJ1-1; a weak D match, TRBD1 (5 bases). The V and J ends lost 5 bases and 4 bases respectively, with 11 bases between them. Germline-derived CDR1 and CDR2 are MNHEY and SMNVEV (reference sequence). The CDR3 sequence is 13 residues long. CDR3 loop: CASSKAGITEAFF. Here the CDR3 DNA reads TGTGCCAGCAGTAAAGCAGGGATCACTGAAGCTTTCTTT.

V and J are TRBV2 and TRBJ2-7, with TRBD2 matching 7 bases. Germline trimming cut 4 bases from V and 3 bases from J; bases unmatched to any gene: 6. This CDR3 is built from 14 residues. Germline loops: CDR1 SNHLY, CDR2 FYNNEI. CDR3 coding DNA: TGTGCCAGCAGTGTTGGCGGGAGTGGCTACGAGCAGTACTTC. Amino acid sequence: CASSVGGSGYEQYF. Together with reference TRBV2 and TRBJ2-7, the CDR3 gives the full variable domain: EPEVTQTPSHQVTQMGQEVILRCVPISNHLYFYWYRQILGQKVEFLVSFYNNEISEKSEIFDDQFSVERPDGSNFTLKIRSTKLEDSAMYFCASSVGGSGYEQYFGPGTRLTVT.

V is TRBV5-1 and J is TRBJ2-3; TRBD2 matches at 11 bases. Trimming cost V 2 bases and J 5 bases; bases outside gene matches: 10. Germline values: CDR1 SGHRS, CDR2 YFSETQ. The CDR3 has 17 residues. CDR3 DNA: TGCGCCAGCAGCTTTGCGGGTCTAGCGGGAGGTCTAGATACGCAGTATTTT. Protein: CASSFAGLAGGLDTQYF.

The chain uses TRBV28 and TRBJ2-3, with D tentatively TRBD1 (6 bases). Germline V gene data show CDR1 as MDHEN and CDR2 as SYDVKM. This CDR3 has 16 amino acids. Trimming left V 11 bases short and J 0 bases short, with 21 bases between. This chain's CDR3 is CASAAHLGGSTDTQYF. CDR3 nucleotide sequence: TGTGCCTCAGCGGCCCACCTAGGGGGAAGCACAGATACGCAGTATTTT.

This clone has only one observation. The chain uses TRBV14 and TRBJ2-7; D is unclear. V was shortened by 4 bases and J by 0 bases, with 10 bases between the two germline ends. The germline gives CDR1 SGHDN, CDR2 FVKESK. The CDR3 spans 14 residues. The CDR3 coding sequence is TGTGCCAGCAGCCCCCTGTTAAACTCCTACGAGCAGTACTTC. Translation: CASSPLLNSYEQYF.

The chain links TRBV6-5 to TRBJ2-1; 11 nucleotides line up with TRBD2. Germline V lookup: CDR1 MNHEY, CDR2 SVGAGI. CDR3 size: 14 residues. J lost 5 bases, V lost 7 bases, and 4 bases had no gene match. The CDR3 DNA sequence: TGTGCCAGCAAGGGACTAGCGGTCCACAATGAGCAGTTCTTC. It yields the protein CASKGLAVHNEQFF.

This chain links TRBV5-1 with TRBJ2-7, with TRBD1 matching 7 bases. The germline V gene encodes CDR1 SGHRS and CDR2 YFSETQ. V was pared by 4 bases and J by 2 bases, with 6 bases of the junction left unmatched. The CDR3 runs 14 residues. The CDR3 DNA sequence: TGCGCCAGCAGCGTACTTCAGGGGGCCTACGAGCAGTACTTC. Its protein is CASSVLQGAYEQYF.

The rearrangement uses TRBV2 and TRBJ2-2, with 7 nucleotides matching TRBD1. Germline CDR1 is SNHLY and CDR2 is FYNNEI. This CDR3 region has 14 residues. With V trimmed by 6 bases and J by 1 base, 2 bases remained unmatched. The CDR3 region is CASRGTVNTGELFF. The CDR3 nucleotides read TGTGCCAGCAGGGGGACAGTGAACACCGGGGAGCTGTTTTTT. Combining the CDR3 with reference TRBV2 and TRBJ2-2 gives the whole variable domain EPEVTQTPSHQVTQMGQEVILRCVPISNHLYFYWYRQILGQKVEFLVSFYNNEISEKSEIFDDQFSVERPDGSNFTLKIRSTKLEDSAMYFCASRGTVNTGELFFGEGSRLTVL.

The chain links TRBV7-8 to TRBJ2-5; 12 nucleotides align to TRBD2. Germline V gene sequence: CDR1 SGHVS, CDR2 FQNEAQ. The CDR3 is made up of 18 amino acids. V was pared by 1 base and J by 5 bases, with 11 bases of the junction left unmatched. CDR3 sequence (DNA): TGTGCCAGCAGCTTAGTTCGGGTGCTAGCGGGAGGGGGTGAGACCCAGTACTTC. It encodes CASSLVRVLAGGGETQYF.

This rearrangement joins TRBV19 to TRBJ2-1; 7 bases line up with TRBD2. The V gene's germline CDR1 is LNHDA and CDR2 SQIVND (reference sequence). The CDR3 contains 15 residues. Germline trimming cut 4 bases from V and 0 bases from J; bases unmatched to any gene: 3. The CDR3 DNA reads as TGTGCCAGTAGTACTCCGGGGGGCTCCTACAATGAGCAGTTCTTC. Translated, it gives CASSTPGGSYNEQFF.

This chain joins TRBV5-1 and TRBJ1-1, with D perhaps matching TRBD1 (6 bases). The length of the CDR3 is 15 residues. Germline lookup yields CDR1 SGHRS and CDR2 YFSETQ. V shed 4 bases and J shed 3 bases, with 16 bases lying between them. CDR3 nucleotides: TGCGCCAGCAGCCCAAACGGACAGTGGGACACTGAAGCTTTCTTT. Its translation is CASSPNGQWDTEAFF.

V is TRBV30 and J is TRBJ2-5, with TRBD1 matching 8 bases. Germline CDR1 is GTSNPN and CDR2 is SVGIG (reference sequence). After removal of 2 bases from V and 5 bases from J, the junction contained 1 base not matched to a gene. This CDR3 has 12 amino acids. This CDR3 reads CAWSRTGETQYF. CDR3 bases: TGTGCCTGGAGTAGGACAGGGGAGACCCAGTACTTC.

The sample holds one count of this clone. The chain carries TRBV19 and TRBJ1-5; TRBD1 is a possible D gene (6 bases). CDR1 and CDR2 (germline): LNHDA, SQIVND (reference sequence). Trimming removed 4 bases at V and 4 bases at J, with 20 bases between. The CDR3 covers 17 residues. In DNA, the CDR3 is TGTGCCAGTAGTACACAGGGCCGTCGCACCTCTAATCAGCCCCAGCATTTT. This sequence encodes CASSTQGRRTSNQPQHF.

CDR3 amino acids: CASSPGTSGAYEQYF. CDR3 in DNA: TGTGCCAGCAGCCCCGGGACTAGCGGAGCCTACGAGCAGTACTTC. J is TRBJ2-7 and V is TRBV7-3; 11 bases map to TRBD2. V shed 5 bases and J 2 bases; nucleotides not matched to a gene: 5. The length of the CDR3 is 15 residues. Germline V gene sequence: CDR1 SGHTA, CDR2 FQGTGA.

This chain links TRBV30 with TRBJ2-1, with 9 bases identical to TRBD2. Losses at the gene ends were 4 bases for V and 5 bases for J; bases not matched to a gene: 15. This CDR3 is 17 amino acids long. The germline CDR1 and CDR2 sequences are GTSNPN and SVGIG (reference sequence). The CDR3 region has the DNA TGTGCCTGGACTCCCCTCCGGGGAAGCGGGGGGAACAATGAGCAGTTCTTC. Translating it yields CAWTPLRGSGGNNEQFF.

V usage is TRBV27 and J usage is TRBJ2-7; 9 bases agree with TRBD1. V dropped 4 bases and J dropped 6; count of bases not matched to a gene: 4. The CDR3 contains 13 residues. Germline-derived CDR1 and CDR2 are MNHEY and SMNVEV (reference sequence). CDR3: CASSYGTGREQYF. In DNA, the CDR3 is TGTGCCAGCAGTTACGGGACAGGGCGCGAGCAGTACTTC.

The V and J genes are TRBV19 and TRBJ2-2, with D perhaps matching TRBD2 (7 bases). The CDR3 totals 12 residues. CDR1 and CDR2 from the germline V gene are LNHDA and SQIVND (reference sequence). Trimming left V 8 bases short and J 7 bases short, with 11 bases between. The CDR3: CASRRGGGELFF. Here the CDR3 DNA reads TGTGCCAGTCGGAGGGGGGGCGGGGAGCTGTTTTTT. Drawing the rest from reference TRBV19 and TRBJ2-2, the complete variable domain is DGGITQSPKYLFRKEGQNVTLSCEQNLNHDAMYWYRQDPGQGLRLIYYSQIVNDFQKGDIAEGYSVSREKKESFPLTVTSAQKNPTAFYLCASRRGGGELFFGEGSRLTVL.

This clone was found once. The J gene is TRBJ2-7, the V gene TRBV28; D is uncertain. Between the trimmed V and J ends, which lost 3 bases and 1 base, there was a span of 16 bases. CDR3 length equals 16 residues. The germline CDR1 and CDR2 sequences are MDHEN and SYDVKM. CDR3 sequence reads: CASSLTRRLRSYEQYF. As DNA, the CDR3 is TGTGCCAGCAGTTTGACCCGCAGGCTGCGATCCTACGAGCAGTACTTC.

This clone was found once. The chain joins TRBV28 to TRBJ2-1; 9 nucleotides match TRBD2. Losses at the gene ends were 5 bases for V and 5 bases for J; bases not matched to a gene: 7. CDR1 is MDHEN, CDR2 SYDVKM, per germline. The CDR3 has 15 residues. The CDR3 spells CASSTLAGSNNEQFF. The CDR3 nucleotides are TGTGCCAGCAGTACCCTAGCGGGATCCAACAATGAGCAGTTCTTC.

The rearrangement uses TRBV2 and TRBJ1-4, with TRBD1 as a possible D gene (6 bases). CDR1 is SNHLY, CDR2 FYNNEI, per germline. V shed 4 bases and J shed 7 bases, with 16 bases lying between them. The CDR3 has 15 amino acids. This CDR3 is CASSGRQGFGEKLFF. Here the CDR3 DNA reads TGTGCCAGCAGTGGGCGGCAGGGGTTTGGTGAAAAACTGTTTTTT.

This chain connects TRBV28 to TRBJ1-2; D not resolved. Germline CDR1 MDHEN, CDR2 SYDVKM. V lost 6 bases and J lost 1, with 15 bases in between. The CDR3 sequence is 15 residues long. CDR3 nucleotides: TGTGCCAGCAGCCATCAGCGGGGAGGTAACTATGGCTACACCTTC. This codes for CASSHQRGGNYGYTF.

The chain recombines TRBV15 with TRBJ1-6; the match to TRBD1 covers 8 bases. This CDR3 has 17 residues. Germline-derived CDR1 and CDR2 are LNHNV and YYDKDF (reference sequence). The J segment lost 7 bases and the V segment lost 3 bases, leaving 11 bases of the junction unmatched. CDR3 amino acids: CATSSPLRTGKNSPLHF. CDR3 DNA: TGTGCCACCAGCAGCCCCCTCAGGACAGGGAAAAATTCACCCCTCCACTTT. Supplemented by reference TRBV15 and TRBJ1-6, the full variable domain reads DAMVIQNPRYQVTQFGKPVTLSCSQTLNHNVMYWYQQKSSQAPKLLFHYYDKDFNNEADTPDNFQSRRPNTSFCFLDIRSPGLGDTAMYLCATSSPLRTGKNSPLHFGNGTRLTVT.

This sequence joins TRBV10-3 and TRBJ1-6; 9 bases agree with TRBD1. The J segment lost 6 bases and the V segment lost 6 bases, leaving 6 bases of the junction unmatched. Looked up from germline, CDR1 is ENHRY and CDR2 is SYGVKD. The CDR3 sequence is 15 residues long. The CDR3 loop is CAISRGQGPNSPLHF. The CDR3 DNA follows: TGTGCCATCAGCCGAGGACAGGGGCCTAATTCACCCCTCCACTTT.

This chain uses TRBV30 with TRBJ2-1; 8 bases line up with TRBD2. The CDR3 is made up of 15 amino acids. Germline V lookup: CDR1 GTSNPN, CDR2 SVGIG (reference sequence). The junction had 8 bases not matched to a gene; V was cut back by 0 bases and J by 7 bases. The CDR3, as DNA: TGTGCCTGGAGTGTATTGGGACTAGGGAATAATGAGCAGTTCTTC. Translated, it gives CAWSVLGLGNNEQFF. The variable domain in full, with the rest retrieved from reference TRBV30 and TRBJ2-1, is SQTIHQWPATLVQPVGSPLSLECTVEGTSNPNLYWYRQAAGRGLQLLFYSVGIGQISSEVPQNLSASRPQDRQFILSSKKLLLSDSGFYLCAWSVLGLGNNEQFFGPGTRLTVL.

The chain combines TRBV5-1 with TRBJ2-4; 8 bases are a match to TRBD1. Germline assignment: CDR1 SGHRS and CDR2 YFSETQ. V shed 4 bases, J shed 4 bases, and the junction held 10 bases outside the gene matches. The CDR3 sequence is 16 residues long. In nucleotides, the CDR3 is TGCGCCAGCAGCCCGACAGGGGCCCTCCCAAAAAACATTCAGTACTTC. Protein sequence: CASSPTGALPKNIQYF.

This chain links TRBV3-1 (or the pseudogene TRBV3-2) with TRBJ2-1, with 7 positions matching TRBD1. The length of the CDR3 is 17 residues. Germline-derived CDR1 and CDR2 are LGHDT and YNNKEL (reference sequence). The V gene end was trimmed by 5 bases and the J gene end by 2 bases; junction bases not matched to a gene: 12. CDR3 loop: CASSVQTGQGPYNEQFF. The CDR3, as DNA: TGTGCCAGCAGCGTACAGACAGGGCAGGGTCCCTACAATGAGCAGTTCTTC.

The gene calls are TRBV27 and TRBJ2-7; TRBD1 might be the D (6 bases). Germline CDR1 MNHEY, CDR2 SMNVEV (reference sequence). The CDR3 sequence is 17 residues long. V lost 5 bases, J lost 7 bases, and 27 bases lay in between. The CDR3: CASSPTPDSHIQGEQYF. The CDR3 nucleotides are TGTGCCAGCAGTCCAACCCCGGACTCTCATATTCAGGGGGAGCAGTACTTC.

The chain carries TRBV28 and TRBJ1-5; TRBD1 aligns across 7 bases. Germline CDR1 is MDHEN and CDR2 is SYDVKM. CDR3 length equals 18 residues. The V segment lost 3 bases and the J segment 0 bases; nucleotides outside the gene matches: 11. CDR3 DNA sequence: TGTGCCAGCAGTTTCAGTGCAGGGGGTCTAAATAGCAATCAGCCCCAGCATTTT. Protein product: CASSFSAGGLNSNQPQHF.

The J gene is TRBJ2-3, the V gene TRBV7-3, with 7 nucleotides matching TRBD2. Germline assignment: CDR1 SGHTA and CDR2 FQGTGA. The CDR3 is 16 residues long. V shed 5 bases, J shed 0 bases, and the junction held 8 bases outside the gene matches. This CDR3 is CASSLGGAGSTDTQYF. Written as DNA, the CDR3 is TGTGCCAGCAGCCTCGGAGGAGCGGGGAGCACAGATACGCAGTATTTT.

Remarks on this clone: The junction shows a germline mismatch at one end, possibly a read error. V is TRBV12-5 and J is TRBJ2-3, with TRBD2 matching over 8 bases. Germline V gene sequence: CDR1 LGHNT, CDR2 FRNRAP. The CDR3 is made up of 13 amino acids. The CDR3 region has the DNA TGTGCTAGTGGCCTGGGGTTGGCGGGAGGAGTTAATTTT. The encoded protein is CASGLGLAGGVNF.